Each of the 10 T cell receptor beta chains below was sequenced from the same sample in a study of T cells after yellow fever vaccination. From the 5' RACE reads, TCRdb called clonotypes with MiXCR, one entry per CDR3 protein. The sample holds over 4,000 distinct CDR3 sequences, 3% to 4.5% seen once. The sample was PBMCs, either bulk or a sorted T-cell subset (CD4+, CD8+, memory, or dextramer-sorted; not recorded which), taken 15 days after the yellow fever booster vaccination. The source is a man in his thirties or forties who received the YFV17D yellow fever vaccine.

By share, this clonotype ranks as medium-sized. The chain recombines TRBV5-5 with TRBJ2-7; D gene uncertain. This CDR3 has 13 amino acids. The germline V gene encodes CDR1 SGHKS and CDR2 YYEKEE (reference sequence). Trimming left V 0 bases short and J 2 bases short, with 6 bases between. As DNA, the CDR3 is TGTGCCAGCAGCTTGGCGGTCACCTACGAGCAGTACTTC. It translates to CASSLAVTYEQYF.

The chain employs TRBV5-1 and TRBJ2-1; TRBD2 matches at 7 bases. The CDR3 loop spans 14 amino acids. Looked up from germline, CDR1 is SGHRS and CDR2 is YFSETQ. V trimming: 6 bases; J trimming: 3 bases; junction bases outside the gene matches: 6. The CDR3 DNA reads as TGCGCCAGCAATGGGGGAGGGCTCTACAATGAGCAGTTCTTC. This sequence encodes CASNGGGLYNEQFF.

This clonotype was counted a few times. The J gene is TRBJ1-1, the V gene TRBV27; D not resolved. Germline V gene data show CDR1 as MNHEY and CDR2 as SMNVEV (reference sequence). The CDR3 sequence is 16 residues long. V was shortened by 4 bases and J by 4 bases, with 19 bases between the two germline ends. CDR3 sequence (DNA): TGTGCCAGCAGTTCTCGCCCACCACTGTGGGGCACTGAAGCTTTCTTT. This codes for CASSSRPPLWGTEAFF.

This clonotype appeared many times. The V gene is TRBV7-7, the J gene TRBJ2-5; 7 bases match TRBD2. The CDR3 is made up of 13 amino acids. With 5 bases clipped from V and 7 bases from J, the junction kept 7 bases outside the gene matches. Germline values: CDR1 SSHAT, CDR2 FNYEAQ (reference sequence). CDR3 in amino acids: CASSASGSATQYF. The CDR3 DNA sequence: TGTGCCAGCAGCGCTAGCGGTTCTGCGACCCAGTACTTC.

This clonotype was counted many times. The rearrangement uses TRBV29-1 and TRBJ2-2, with D possibly TRBD2 on 6 matching bases. The CDR3 length is 14 residues. Per germline, CDR1 SQVTM and CDR2 ANQGSEA. V lost 5 bases, J lost 2 bases, and 12 bases lay in between. The CDR3 sequence: CSVRGSLNTGELFF. The CDR3 DNA sequence: TGCAGCGTTCGGGGGAGTCTAAACACCGGGGAGCTGTTTTTT.

Many counts were recorded for this clonotype. The chain combines TRBV19 with TRBJ2-7, with 12 bases lining up with TRBD2. This CDR3 is 13 amino acids long. The V gene end was trimmed by 4 bases and the J gene end by 6 bases; junction bases not matched to a gene: 1. In germline, CDR1 is LNHDA, CDR2 SQIVND (reference sequence). CDR3 in amino acids: CASSKTSGSEQYF. The CDR3 DNA reads TGTGCCAGTAGTAAGACTAGCGGGAGCGAGCAGTACTTC.

This clonotype is medium-sized (0.01 to 0.1%) in the sample. The chain recombines TRBV2 with TRBJ2-7; tentatively, D is TRBD1 (5 bases). Germline V CDR1 and CDR2: SNHLY, FYNNEI. The germline V and J ends were trimmed by 7 bases and 3 bases, with 19 bases remaining between them. This CDR3 contains 15 residues. CDR3 nucleotide sequence: TGTGCCAGCAAGGCGCAGGGATCACTCAACTACGAGCAGTACTTC. Encoded protein: CASKAQGSLNYEQYF. Using reference TRBV2 and TRBJ2-7 for the parts outside the CDR3, the full variable domain is EPEVTQTPSHQVTQMGQEVILRCVPISNHLYFYWYRQILGQKVEFLVSFYNNEISEKSEIFDDQFSVERPDGSNFTLKIRSTKLEDSAMYFCASKAQGSLNYEQYFGPGTRLTVT.

In this sample, this clonotype turned up many times. This chain links TRBV7-2 with TRBJ2-7; no clear D gene. The CDR3 runs to 16 residues. V lost 3 bases to trimming and J lost 2 bases, with 17 bases between them. Germline lookup yields CDR1 SGHTA and CDR2 FQGNSA. Here the CDR3 reads CASSLQIVGWTYEQYF. Here the CDR3 DNA reads TGTGCCAGCAGCTTGCAAATTGTTGGGTGGACCTACGAGCAGTACTTC.

This clonotype occurred many times. V gene TRBV20-1 combines with J gene TRBJ2-2; tentatively, D is TRBD1 or TRBD2 (6 bases each). V lost 6 bases to trimming and J lost 7 bases, with 15 bases between them. CDR1 is DFQATT, CDR2 SNEGSKA, per germline (reference sequence). The CDR3 has 13 amino acids. The CDR3 protein is CSARRGRNGELFF. The CDR3 nucleotides read TGCAGTGCCAGACGGGGGCGGAACGGGGAGCTGTTTTTT.

There are many counts of this clonotype. This rearrangement joins TRBV7-2 to TRBJ1-3; D is unclear. The V and J ends lost 5 bases and 3 bases respectively, with 8 bases between them. CDR3 length equals 13 residues. Germline V gene data show CDR1 as SGHTA and CDR2 as FQGNSA. The CDR3 loop is CASSRLNGNTIYF. CDR3 nucleotide sequence: TGTGCCAGCAGCAGACTGAATGGAAACACCATATATTTT.